This TCR beta chain was identified during a study of beta chain features in type 1 diabetes. Study-wide results and limits: Shorter TCRB CDR3s, moderately but significantly so, were found in Type 1 diabetes patients in all four CD4+ subsets.

Remarks on this clone: What it recognizes is unknown.

Investigators reverse transcribed all isolated RNA, so they sequenced expressed TCRB transcripts. Using immunoSEQ multiplex PCR, the repertoire was profiled, and TCRdb retains in-frame clones only, with some absent. The sample consists of 600,000 or so clones, over 13% of them appearing once. Donors underwent one heparinised blood draw, 100 to 150 mL on average. The CDR3 consists of 15 residues. Germline V lookup: CDR1 MNHNS, CDR2 SASEGT. V was clipped by 10 bases and J by 5 bases; unmatched bases: 16. This TCR was sampled from a man younger than 30 with type 1 diabetes. The chain joins TRBV6-1 to TRBJ1-1; 7 nucleotides agree with TRBD1. The sequenced material came from naive CD4+ T cells from blood. CDR3 DNA: TGTGCCACCTCACGGGACAGCGCCAGGGGGACTGAAGCTTTCTTT. Translating gives CATSRDSARGTEAFF.